This T cell receptor beta chain stems from a study of T cells in Graves' hyperthyroidism and ophthalmopathy. In the case of this clonotype: Its matching antigen is unknown.

Patients were aged 18 to 65, had disease duration under 2 months, and had newly diagnosed hyperthyroidism. Germline CDR1 is SGDLS and CDR2 is YYNGEE. The CDR3 has 20 amino acids. The ends lost 0 bases at V and 1 base at J; junction bases unmatched: 16. The investigators amplified TCR beta CDR3 regions from RNA transcripts. The HTBI primer set served for first-round RT-PCR of the TCR CDR3. TCRdb reanalysed the multiplex PCR reads using MiXCR and keeps one entry per CDR3 protein. The sample lists about 420,000 distinct CDR3 sequences; roughly an eighth were seen once. Study-wide results and limits: Ophthalmopathy was model-predicted a median about 7.1 months pre-onset.

The rearrangement joins TRBV9 to TRBJ2-5; 9 bases align to TRBD2. The receptor comes from a woman aged 18 to 35 with Graves' hyperthyroidism. The specimen sequenced was blood. The CDR3 is CASSVATPRGRAGGQETQYF. The DNA of the CDR3 is TGTGCCAGCAGCGTAGCTACTCCTCGCGGGAGGGCCGGAGGCCAAGAGACCCAGTACTTC.